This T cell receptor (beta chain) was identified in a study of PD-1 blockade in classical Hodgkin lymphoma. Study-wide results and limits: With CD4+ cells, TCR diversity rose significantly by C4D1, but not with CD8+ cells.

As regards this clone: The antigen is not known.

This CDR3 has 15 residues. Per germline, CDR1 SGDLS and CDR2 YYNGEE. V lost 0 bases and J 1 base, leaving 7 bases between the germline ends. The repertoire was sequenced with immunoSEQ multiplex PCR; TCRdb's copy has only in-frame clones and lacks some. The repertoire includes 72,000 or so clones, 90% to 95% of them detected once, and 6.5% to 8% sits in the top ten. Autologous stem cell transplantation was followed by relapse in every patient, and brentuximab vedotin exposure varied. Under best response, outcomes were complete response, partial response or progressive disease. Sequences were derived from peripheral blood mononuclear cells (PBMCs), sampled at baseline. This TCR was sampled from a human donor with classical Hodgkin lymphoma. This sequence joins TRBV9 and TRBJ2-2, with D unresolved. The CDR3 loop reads CASSVERLNTGELFF. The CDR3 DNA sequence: TGTGCCAGCAGCGTAGAGAGGTTGAACACCGGGGAGCTGTTTTTT.